Presented here are 30 T cell receptor beta chains from one specimen sequenced in a study of beta chain features in type 1 diabetes. General observations from the study: Shorter TCRB CDR3s, moderately but significantly so, marked every one of the four CD4+ subsets in Type 1 diabetes patients.

Expressed TCRB transcripts were sequenced, since all the RNA that had been isolated was reverse transcribed. The protocol was immunoSEQ multiplex PCR, while the TCRdb copy is restricted to in-frame clones and leaves out a portion. The repertoire holds about 270,000 clones, with roughly an eighth as singletons. These receptors lack a known antigen. The sequenced material came from naive CD4+ T cells from blood. These receptors were taken from a man aged 25-45 years with type 1 diabetes.

This chain joins TRBV6-1 and TRBJ1-4; D is unclear. Looked up from germline, CDR1 is MNHNS and CDR2 is SASEGT. The CDR3 extends over 14 amino acids. Trimming removed 4 bases at V and 5 bases at J, with 11 bases between. The CDR3 DNA reads TGTGCCAGCAGTGGAAAGAGTTGGAATGAAAAACTGTTTTTT. It specifies CASSGKSWNEKLFF.

This rearrangement joins TRBV11-3 to TRBJ2-2, with D perhaps matching TRBD1 (5 bases). Trimming pared 1 base from V and 3 bases from J, leaving 9 bases between. The CDR3 loop spans 15 amino acids. Germline V gives CDR1 SGHNT, CDR2 YENEEA. CDR3 residues: CASSLAGPDTGELFF. The DNA of the CDR3 is TGTGCCAGCAGCTTAGCAGGGCCGGACACCGGGGAGCTGTTTTTT. Looking up the rest from reference TRBV11-3 and TRBJ2-2 gives the full variable domain: EAGVVQSPRYKIIEKKQPVAFWCNPISGHNTLYWYLQNLGQGPELLIRYENEEAVDDSQLPKDRFSAERLKGVDSTLKIQPAELGDSAVYLCASSLAGPDTGELFFGEGSRLTVL.

This clone was found a few times. The chain joins TRBV5-4 to TRBJ2-2; 7 bases align to TRBD2. Trimming at V came to 10 bases and at J to 0 bases, leaving 3 bases not matched to a gene. The CDR3 has 13 amino acids. CDR1 is SGHNT and CDR2 is YYREEE in the germline V gene (reference sequence). Written as DNA, the CDR3 is TGTGCCGGGCGGGAGACGAACACCGGGGAGCTGTTTTTT. Translated: CAGRETNTGELFF.

This clone has a handful of counts. V usage is TRBV29-1 and J usage is TRBJ2-7, with 13 bases that match TRBD2. The CDR3 totals 14 residues. From germline, CDR1 is SQVTM and CDR2 ANQGSEA. With V trimmed by 6 bases and J by 2 bases, 4 bases remained unmatched. The CDR3 sequence: CSVAGLAGTYEQYF. CDR3 sequence (DNA): TGCAGCGTCGCGGGACTAGCGGGGACCTACGAGCAGTACTTC.

This clone occurred a few times. The chain couples TRBV28 to TRBJ1-2; D possibly corresponds to TRBD1 (5 bases). The germline V gene has CDR1 MDHEN and CDR2 SYDVKM. CDR3 length equals 10 residues. V was shortened by 10 bases and J by 5 bases, with 8 bases between the two germline ends. The CDR3, as DNA: TGTGCCACTGGGGGGTATGGCTACACCTTC. It specifies CATGGYGYTF.

The chain combines TRBV10-3 with TRBJ2-5; D gene ambiguous. CDR1 and CDR2 from the germline V gene are ENHRY and SYGVKD. The CDR3 consists of 11 residues. The V end was cut by 6 bases, the J end by 2 bases, with 4 bases between. CDR3 sequence: CAIRSQETQYF. DNA of the CDR3: TGTGCCATCAGATCTCAAGAGACCCAGTACTTC.

The V gene is TRBV7-9, the J gene TRBJ2-2, with 8 bases lining up with TRBD1. Germline trimming cut 5 bases from V and 6 bases from J; bases unmatched to any gene: 8. The CDR3 consists of 15 residues. The germline V gene has CDR1 SEHNR and CDR2 FQNEAQ (reference sequence). CDR3 protein: CASSTGGNRAGELFF. The DNA of the CDR3 is TGTGCCAGCAGCACAGGGGGAAATCGCGCCGGGGAGCTGTTTTTT.

V gene TRBV9 combines with J gene TRBJ2-3; 11 bases align to TRBD2. Germline CDR1 and CDR2: SGDLS and YYNGEE. The V gene end was trimmed by 1 base and the J gene end by 6 bases; junction bases not matched to a gene: 4. The CDR3 runs 15 residues. The CDR3 DNA reads TGTGCCAGCAGCGTAACTAGCGGGAGTGGTGATACGCAGTATTTT. As protein: CASSVTSGSGDTQYF.

This chain uses TRBV29-1 with TRBJ2-5, with TRBD2 identical over 12 bases. V shed 5 bases and J 5 bases; nucleotides not matched to a gene: 9. From germline, CDR1 is SQVTM and CDR2 ANQGSEA. CDR3 size: 15 residues. The CDR3 region is CSVLTPGLAGETQYF. CDR3 nucleotides: TGCAGCGTTCTAACACCCGGACTAGCGGGGGAGACCCAGTACTTC.

V and J are TRBV19 and TRBJ2-2, with a tentative D call TRBD2 (6 bases). The CDR3 contains 13 residues. Trimming removed 9 bases at V and 5 bases at J, with 13 bases between. Germline V gene lookup returns CDR1 LNHDA and CDR2 SQIVND (reference sequence). The CDR3 DNA reads as TGTGCCAGCAAGCCCCGGGAGACCGGGGAGCTGTTTTTT. Translating gives CASKPRETGELFF.

This chain links TRBV15 with TRBJ2-3; D unresolved. V was clipped by 4 bases and J by 11 bases, with 13 bases between them. CDR1 is LNHNV and CDR2 is YYDKDF in the germline V gene (reference sequence). The CDR3 contains 12 residues. The CDR3 nucleotides read TGTGCCACCAGCACGCGACTGTCCTTGCAGTATTTT. This gives the protein CATSTRLSLQYF.

The chain joins TRBV2 to TRBJ2-7; D possibly corresponds to TRBD2 (6 bases). The V gene's germline CDR1 is SNHLY and CDR2 FYNNEI. CDR3 length equals 13 residues. V lost 7 bases and J 2 bases, leaving 12 bases between the germline ends. In nucleotides, the CDR3 is TGTGCCAGCAAAGTCGGGAGTCCCTACGAGCAGTACTTC. As protein: CASKVGSPYEQYF.

This clone has just a few counts. The chain recombines TRBV7-9 with TRBJ2-7; 7 bases line up with TRBD1. The CDR3 contains 15 residues. The V segment lost 4 bases and the J segment 0 bases; nucleotides outside the gene matches: 6. Per germline, CDR1 SEHNR and CDR2 FQNEAQ (reference sequence). The CDR3 reads CASSSTGEYSYEQYF. CDR3 sequence (DNA): TGTGCCAGCAGCTCAACAGGGGAATACTCCTACGAGCAGTACTTC.

This chain links TRBV5-1 with TRBJ2-7, with 12 bases that match TRBD1. CDR3 length: 14 residues. CDR1 and CDR2 (germline): SGHRS, YFSETQ. V was clipped by 4 bases and J by 9 bases; unmatched bases: 8. DNA for the CDR3: TGCGCCAGCAGCATGGGGACAGGGGGCGAGTCGCAGTACTTC. It translates to CASSMGTGGESQYF.

This clone was recorded a few times. This sequence joins TRBV11-2 and TRBJ2-7, with D maybe TRBD2 (6 bases). The CDR3 length is 13 residues. Germline V CDR1 and CDR2: SGHAT, FQNNGV. V was pared by 3 bases and J by 6 bases, with 12 bases between. The CDR3 loop is CASSFSERVEQYF. CDR3 coding DNA: TGTGCCAGCAGCTTCTCAGAGCGGGTCGAGCAGTACTTC.

This clone was observed a handful of times. The rearrangement joins TRBV14 to TRBJ2-1; D is possibly TRBD2 (6 bases). Germline assignment: CDR1 SGHDN and CDR2 FVKESK. This CDR3 is 16 amino acids long. Trimming left V 0 bases short and J 3 bases short, with 12 bases between. The CDR3 is CASSQDHGTVYNEQFF. CDR3 sequence (DNA): TGTGCCAGCAGCCAAGATCACGGGACTGTCTACAATGAGCAGTTCTTC.

The chain recombines TRBV11-1 with TRBJ1-2, with TRBD1 matching over 10 bases. The CDR3 length is 16 residues. Germline V gives CDR1 SGHAT, CDR2 FQDESV (reference sequence). The J segment lost 5 bases and the V segment lost 6 bases, leaving 12 bases of the junction unmatched. CDR3 nucleotides: TGTGCCAGCAGTACGTTCGACAGGGGGCGCGATTATGGCTACACCTTC. The encoded protein is CASSTFDRGRDYGYTF.

The gene calls are TRBV5-1 and TRBJ2-5; D is possibly TRBD1 (5 bases). Looked up from germline, CDR1 is SGHRS and CDR2 is YFSETQ. CDR3 length: 14 residues. Trimming removed 5 bases at V and 0 bases at J, with 11 bases between. The CDR3 is CASRPQGYQETQYF. The CDR3 DNA is TGCGCCAGCAGACCGCAGGGCTACCAAGAGACCCAGTACTTC.

This clone occurred a few times. The genes are TRBV6-1 and TRBJ2-5, with D perhaps matching TRBD2 (6 bases). Trimming left V 6 bases short and J 5 bases short, with 16 bases between. Germline assignment: CDR1 MNHNS and CDR2 SASEGT. There are 14 residues in the CDR3. The CDR3 reads CASSLLSGRETQYF. The CDR3 nucleotides are TGTGCCAGCAGCCTCCTTAGTGGGAGGGAGACCCAGTACTTC.

This clone was counted only a few times. The chain couples TRBV6-5 to TRBJ2-3; TRBD1 is a possible D gene (6 bases). V shed 0 bases and J shed 2 bases, with 9 bases lying between them. This CDR3 is built from 15 residues. Germline CDR1 and CDR2: MNHEY and SVGAGI. CDR3 nucleotides: TGTGCCAGCAGTTACTCGGGACAAATCACAGATACGCAGTATTTT. Translating gives CASSYSGQITDTQYF.

This chain connects TRBV7-2 to TRBJ2-6, with TRBD2 as a possible D gene (5 bases). This CDR3 spans 16 amino acids. The V and J ends lost 0 bases and 2 bases respectively, with 8 bases between them. CDR1 and CDR2 from the germline V gene are SGHTA and FQGNSA. The CDR3 reads CASSLARGTGANVLTF. CDR3 DNA: TGTGCCAGCAGCTTAGCGAGAGGGACTGGGGCCAACGTCCTGACTTTC.

This clone was seen a handful of times. The V call is TRBV5-1, the J call TRBJ2-3; 7 bases agree with TRBD1. CDR1 SGHRS and CDR2 YFSETQ come from the germline V gene. V dropped 6 bases and J dropped 2; count of bases not matched to a gene: 6. The CDR3 extends over 14 amino acids. The CDR3 sequence: CASTTGVYTDTQYF. CDR3 DNA: TGCGCCAGCACCACAGGGGTCTACACAGATACGCAGTATTTT.

This clone was seen only a few times. This chain connects TRBV6-5 to TRBJ2-7; 8 nucleotides line up with TRBD1. Germline V gene sequence: CDR1 MNHEY, CDR2 SVGAGI. The length of the CDR3 is 16 residues. J was trimmed by 2 bases and V by 0 bases; bases with no gene match: 6. CDR3 region: CASSYSPGTGAYEQYF. DNA of the CDR3: TGTGCCAGCAGTTACTCCCCCGGGACAGGAGCCTACGAGCAGTACTTC.

The gene calls are TRBV5-1 and TRBJ2-3, with TRBD2 matching over 16 bases. This CDR3 spans 19 amino acids. From germline, CDR1 is SGHRS and CDR2 YFSETQ. J was trimmed by 3 bases and V by 3 bases; bases with no gene match: 10. CDR3 sequence (DNA): TGCGCCAGCAGCTCAGGGACTAGCGGGAGGGCCAGTCTGACAGATACGCAGTATTTT. Translated: CASSSGTSGRASLTDTQYF. The whole variable domain, filled in from reference TRBV5-1 and TRBJ2-3, reads KAGVTQTPRYLIKTRGQQVTLSCSPISGHRSVSWYQQTPGQGLQFLFEYFSETQRNKGNFPGRFSGRQFSNSRSEMNVSTLELGDSALYLCASSSGTSGRASLTDTQYFGPGTRLTVL.

This clone came up a few times. The chain recombines TRBV19 with TRBJ2-1; 9 bases align to TRBD2. Per germline, CDR1 LNHDA and CDR2 SQIVND (reference sequence). V shed 3 bases and J 8 bases; nucleotides not matched to a gene: 11. This CDR3 has 16 amino acids. CDR3 nucleotide sequence: TGTGCCAGTAGTATCCGACTAGCGGCCCAAAGAGATGAGCAGTTCTTC. Encoded protein: CASSIRLAAQRDEQFF.

This clone was seen more than once but under ten times. The chain carries TRBV7-3 and TRBJ2-1; 8 positions match TRBD2. Germline V CDR1 and CDR2: SGHTA, FQGTGA. V shed 5 bases, J shed 4 bases, and the junction held 7 bases outside the gene matches. This CDR3 spans 15 amino acids. This CDR3 is CASSPGASGYNEQFF. The CDR3 DNA sequence: TGTGCCAGCAGCCCCGGGGCTAGCGGGTACAATGAGCAGTTCTTC.

The chain is built from TRBV30 and TRBJ2-1, with TRBD1 matching over 9 bases. The CDR3 spans 14 residues. From germline, CDR1 is GTSNPN and CDR2 SVGIG (reference sequence). Losses at the gene ends were 4 bases for V and 8 bases for J; bases not matched to a gene: 9. The CDR3 loop is CAWNTGGPVHEQFF. The CDR3 DNA follows: TGTGCCTGGAATACAGGGGGCCCGGTCCATGAGCAGTTCTTC.

This chain connects TRBV30 to TRBJ2-7; D is undetermined. Germline CDR1 GTSNPN, CDR2 SVGIG (reference sequence). The V gene lost 3 bases and the J gene lost 4 bases, with 7 bases spanning the gap. The CDR3 is made up of 11 amino acids. DNA for the CDR3: TGTGCCTGGAGCGGTCTTTACGAGCAGTACTTC. It is translated as CAWSGLYEQYF.

The V call is TRBV2, the J call TRBJ2-3; tentatively, D is TRBD1 (5 bases). Germline V lookup: CDR1 SNHLY, CDR2 FYNNEI. Trimming left V 4 bases short and J 0 bases short, with 8 bases between. The CDR3 runs to 14 residues. CDR3 nucleotides: TGTGCCAGCAGTGGGACACTTAGCACAGATACGCAGTATTTT. Its protein product is CASSGTLSTDTQYF.

The chain couples TRBV5-1 to TRBJ2-7; 7 positions agree with TRBD1. Germline assignment: CDR1 SGHRS and CDR2 YFSETQ. The CDR3 is 15 residues long. V lost 0 bases and J lost 3; bases outside the gene matches: 6. The chain's CDR3 is CASSLAGTEHYEQYF. CDR3 in DNA: TGCGCCAGCAGCTTGGCCGGGACAGAGCACTACGAGCAGTACTTC.